Shown below are 4 T cell receptor beta chains from a single sample sequenced in a study of blood T cell repertoires in COVID-19. Method: immunoSEQ multiplex PCR; TCRdb's copy keeps in-frame clones and lacks some. The sample shows approximately 270,000 clones, about 85% of them seen only once. What was sequenced was peripheral blood. The receptors derive from a human donor with COVID-19, enrolled during active disease. The donor label of this sample is uncertain.

The chain is built from TRBV11-2 and TRBJ2-3; D gene uncertain. CDR1 is SGHAT, CDR2 FQNNGV, per germline. Trimming left V 2 bases short and J 5 bases short, with 14 bases between. The CDR3 has 15 residues. The CDR3 region has the DNA TGTGCCAGCAGCTTAATAGGCACAGAGTTAGATACGCAGTATTTT. It codes for CASSLIGTELDTQYF.

This chain links TRBV29-1 with TRBJ2-3; D possibly corresponds to TRBD2 (6 bases). Germline V CDR1 and CDR2: SQVTM, ANQGSEA. The V end lost 7 bases, the J end lost 8 bases, and 19 bases lay between the germline ends. This CDR3 has 13 residues. The CDR3 protein is CSAEWQRAGTQYF. CDR3 bases: TGCAGCGCCGAATGGCAGCGGGCCGGTACGCAGTATTTT.

The chain recombines TRBV2 with TRBJ1-1; TRBD1 matches 7 bases. Germline V gives CDR1 SNHLY, CDR2 FYNNEI. The junction had 7 bases not matched to a gene; V was cut back by 7 bases and J by 2 bases. There are 14 residues in the CDR3. The CDR3 spells CASTSDRINTEAFF. The CDR3 DNA sequence: TGTGCCAGCACCTCGGACAGGATAAACACTGAAGCTTTCTTT.

This clone has only one observation. V and J are TRBV5-6 and TRBJ2-3, with TRBD2 matching 8 bases. The trim removed 1 base at V and 5 bases at J, leaving 9 bases unmatched. Germline V gene sequence: CDR1 SGHDT, CDR2 YYEEEE. This CDR3 has 16 amino acids. CDR3 DNA: TGTGCCAGCAGCTTGTACGGGAGGGCCTTGGGAGATACGCAGTATTTT. Its protein product is CASSLYGRALGDTQYF.